This is a list of T cell receptor beta chains from one sample in a study of T cells expressing NK-cell markers. TCRdb reprocessed the 5' RACE reads and stores each CDR3 protein as one record, lacking DNA. The sample has hundreds of thousands of distinct CDR3 sequences. The source material was blood T cells: a sorted CD56 or NKG2C T cell subset, CD4+ or CD8+ T cells, or bulk PBMC T cells (not recorded which). All receptors come from a woman between 18 and 70 years old in good health. The CDR3 runs from the conserved cysteine through the conserved F or W.

>TRBV6-1|TRBJ2-1
CASSKWTTYNEQFF
>TRBV29-1|TRBJ2-1
CSVVPGLASYNEQFF
>TRBV15|TRBJ1-4
CATAGMGGEKLFF
>TRBV6-1|TRBJ1-2
CASSPSWGAVRGYTF
>TRBV7-6|TRBJ2-1
CASSLTQAGNEQFF
>TRBV11-1|TRBJ2-7
CASSFDRVGSYEQYF
>TRBV28|TRBJ2-7
CASSIPAPAGGYEQYF
>TRBV28|TRBJ1-4
CASRATNEKLFF
>TRBV2|TRBJ1-6
CASSERRGQAPGSPLHF
>TRBV7-3|TRBJ2-2
CASSHPAPGGPGELFF
>TRBV7-8|TRBJ2-3
CASSLRAWDPMNTQYF
>TRBV11-2|TRBJ2-3
CASSPDPANTQYF
>TRBV5-6|TRBJ2-1
CASSPGTSKTNEQFF
>TRBV5-1|TRBJ2-5
CASSFGFGGGNRETQYF
>TRBV20-1|TRBJ1-1
CSAKRTGNTEAFF
>TRBV6-5|TRBJ2-2
CASSWARSTGELFF
>TRBV7-2|TRBJ2-7
CASSHSGSSHSLLYEQYF
>TRBV12-3/TRBV12-4|TRBJ2-2
CASSSLAPAGELFF
>TRBV14|TRBJ2-1
CASSPPATLAGVYNEQFF
>TRBV3-1|TRBJ2-7
CASSQGAARSQYF
>TRBV11-2|TRBJ2-5
CASSLGGQKAQETQYF
>TRBV12-3/TRBV12-4|TRBJ2-3
CASSSGRVRGTDTQYF
>TRBV20-1|TRBJ2-7
CSARQDSGEQYF
>TRBV20-1|TRBJ1-5
CSATPTTGRWGNQPQHF
>TRBV18|TRBJ2-1
CASSLQGQTSYNEQFF
>TRBV7-8|TRBJ1-1
CASSLEYGGSYTEAFF
>TRBV7-2|TRBJ2-2
CASSLGGGTTGELFF
>TRBV20-1|TRBJ2-2
CSAPIRGTGELFF
>TRBV9|TRBJ2-3
CASSPTRMEDTQYF
>TRBV5-1|TRBJ2-5
CASSSSGNSQETQYF
>TRBV20-1|TRBJ2-7
CSARSPDRAAEQYF
>TRBV4-3|TRBJ2-1
CASSPLAGVSYNEQFF
>TRBV4-2|TRBJ2-4
CASSQEGGGGNIQYF
>TRBV12-3/TRBV12-4|TRBJ2-5
CASSGGAQETQYF
>TRBV15|TRBJ2-5
CATSSLDYAGTQYF
>TRBV24-1|TRBJ2-5
CATSDSRAGGETQYF
>TRBV6-1|TRBJ1-1
CASSGLLSTEAFF
>TRBV19|TRBJ2-2
CASSLGGGAPGELFF
>TRBV12-3/TRBV12-4|TRBJ1-6
CASSLRQGSSPLHF
>TRBV18|TRBJ2-3
CASSPARGVTDTQYF
>TRBV9|TRBJ2-5
CASSQGTGGHQETQYF
>TRBV24-1|TRBJ2-1
CATSGAGEKVNEQFF
>TRBV6-5|TRBJ2-3
CASSYPTGTGTDTQYF
>TRBV7-9|TRBJ2-2
CASSQSAGELFF
>TRBV7-8|TRBJ1-4
CASSLTDRGREKLFF
>TRBV29-1|TRBJ1-2
CSVGRQGTYGYTF
>TRBV20-1|TRBJ1-1
CSASEGTGTEAFF
>TRBV10-3|TRBJ2-7
CAISALDSGPSYEQYF
>TRBV30|TRBJ1-5
CAWSVTAGNQPQHF
>TRBV9|TRBJ2-1
CASSVGSGGRGDNNEQFF
>TRBV19|TRBJ2-4
CASREGATKNIQYF
>TRBV7-2|TRBJ2-1
CASSLVFSSAYNEQFF
>TRBV20-1|TRBJ2-5
CSARRGESQETQYF
>TRBV20-1|TRBJ2-3
CSADPGESTDTQYF